The 26 T cell receptor beta chains below come from one sample, sequenced in a study of blood T cell repertoires in COVID-19. Using immunoSEQ multiplex PCR, the repertoire was profiled, and TCRdb retains in-frame clones only, with some absent. The sample yields 200,000 to 300,000 clones, approximately 89% seen once. Sequencing was performed on PBMCs or T cells enriched from blood (not recorded which). Receptor source: a woman between 18 and 29 years old who had recovered from COVID-19.

The chain links TRBV19 to TRBJ2-7, with 11 bases aligning to TRBD2. This CDR3 contains 15 residues. Germline V gene data show CDR1 as LNHDA and CDR2 as SQIVND (reference sequence). J lost 4 bases, V lost 5 bases, and 7 bases had no gene match. The CDR3 reads CASSATGTSGYEQYF. The CDR3 bases are TGTGCCAGTAGTGCAACCGGGACTAGCGGATACGAGCAGTACTTC.

The chain employs TRBV15 and TRBJ2-1; 7 bases agree with TRBD2. This CDR3 contains 15 residues. The germline V gene encodes CDR1 LNHNV and CDR2 YYDKDF (reference sequence). Trimming at V came to 5 bases and at J to 4 bases, leaving 8 bases not matched to a gene. CDR3 sequence (DNA): TGTGCCACCAGCGAGGGGCGGGAGTCTTACAATGAGCAGTTCTTC. Its protein product is CATSEGRESYNEQFF.

The J gene is TRBJ2-7, the V gene TRBV19, with 8 bases matching TRBD1. With 3 bases clipped from V and 6 bases from J, the junction kept 7 bases outside the gene matches. Germline CDR1 and CDR2: LNHDA and SQIVND (reference sequence). This CDR3 region has 14 residues. The CDR3 region is CASSIDRGGLEQYF. CDR3 nucleotides: TGTGCCAGTAGTATCGACAGGGGTGGTCTCGAGCAGTACTTC.

The chain carries TRBV20-1 and TRBJ2-4; D perhaps matches TRBD2 (6 bases). Germline V gene sequence: CDR1 DFQATT, CDR2 SNEGSKA (reference sequence). V shed 3 bases and J shed 1 base, with 16 bases lying between them. The CDR3 spans 16 residues. In DNA, the CDR3 is TGCAGTGCTAGTATGGGACCCGGAGGGGCCAAAAACATTCAGTACTTC. Amino acid sequence: CSASMGPGGAKNIQYF.

In its sample, this clone was seen once. The chain has TRBV28 and TRBJ1-1; possible D gene TRBD1, 6 bases. Germline CDR1 MDHEN, CDR2 SYDVKM. The CDR3 sequence is 14 residues long. V was trimmed by 3 bases and J by 5 bases, leaving 13 bases between them. The CDR3 loop is CASSFGGRSTEAFF. The CDR3, as DNA: TGTGCCAGCAGTTTTGGGGGCAGAAGTACTGAAGCTTTCTTT.

The chain joins TRBV18 to TRBJ2-7; D uncertain. The V gene lost 0 bases and the J gene lost 4 bases, with 16 bases spanning the gap. This CDR3 is 16 amino acids long. CDR1 is KGHSH and CDR2 is LQKENI in the germline V gene. The CDR3 DNA reads as TGTGCCAGCTCACCACCGTACAGCCCCCTAAGATACGAGCAGTACTTC. Encoded protein: CASSPPYSPLRYEQYF.

This clone was recorded only once. V is TRBV2 and J is TRBJ1-4; the D is unclear. Germline CDR1 reads SNHLY; CDR2 reads FYNNEI. V dropped 3 bases and J dropped 0 bases, with 8 bases sitting between them. This CDR3 is built from 15 residues. This CDR3 reads CASSERAATNEKLFF. CDR3 coding DNA: TGTGCCAGCAGTGAGAGGGCCGCAACTAATGAAAAACTGTTTTTT.

The V and J genes are TRBV20-1 and TRBJ1-4, with TRBD1 matching over 8 bases. Germline assignment: CDR1 DFQATT and CDR2 SNEGSKA (reference sequence). V lost 3 bases and J lost 6; bases outside the gene matches: 6. CDR3 length equals 14 residues. CDR3 region: CSASEGQAHEKLFF. CDR3 bases: TGCAGTGCTAGTGAGGGACAGGCTCATGAAAAACTGTTTTTT.

This rearrangement joins TRBV9 to TRBJ2-1; TRBD2 agrees at 11 bases. Germline CDR1 is SGDLS and CDR2 is YYNGEE. The CDR3 runs 18 residues. Trimming took 1 base from V and 5 from J; bases not matched to a gene: 11. The CDR3 loop reads CASSVKGGETSGNNEQFF. The CDR3 nucleotides are TGTGCCAGCAGCGTAAAAGGGGGGGAGACTAGCGGGAACAATGAGCAGTTCTTC.

The chain uses TRBV5-4 and TRBJ1-1; 10 bases align to TRBD1. Trimming removed 2 bases from V and 1 base from J; junction bases left unmatched: 2. The germline CDR1 and CDR2 sequences are SGHNT and YYREEE (reference sequence). The CDR3 length is 15 residues. The CDR3 DNA sequence: TGTGCCAGCAGCTTCCGGGACAGGGGGAACACTGAAGCTTTCTTT. Translated, it gives CASSFRDRGNTEAFF.

The rearrangement uses TRBV3-1 (or the pseudogene TRBV3-2) and TRBJ2-1, with D unresolved. The CDR3 has 15 amino acids. V dropped 1 base and J dropped 3 bases, with 10 bases sitting between them. In germline, CDR1 is LGHDT, CDR2 YNNKEL (reference sequence). CDR3 amino acids: CASSQAAVHYNEQFF. CDR3 DNA sequence: TGTGCCAGCAGCCAAGCGGCGGTACACTACAATGAGCAGTTCTTC.

The chain has TRBV30 and TRBJ1-6; no firm D call. The V gene lost 4 bases and the J gene lost 0 bases, with 10 bases spanning the gap. This CDR3 region has 15 residues. Germline V gives CDR1 GTSNPN, CDR2 SVGIG (reference sequence). This chain's CDR3 is CAWTNGLSYNSPLHF. CDR3 bases: TGTGCCTGGACCAACGGTCTCTCCTATAATTCACCCCTCCACTTT. Supplemented by reference TRBV30 and TRBJ1-6, the full variable domain reads SQTIHQWPATLVQPVGSPLSLECTVEGTSNPNLYWYRQAAGRGLQLLFYSVGIGQISSEVPQNLSASRPQDRQFILSSKKLLLSDSGFYLCAWTNGLSYNSPLHFGNGTRLTVT.

V gene TRBV19 combines with J gene TRBJ1-4, with 7 bases identical to TRBD1. V lost 3 bases to trimming and J lost 3 bases; unmatched junction nucleotides: 1. CDR3 size: 14 residues. Germline loops: CDR1 LNHDA, CDR2 SQIVND (reference sequence). For the CDR3, the DNA is TGTGCCAGTAGTATCGGGACAGCTAATGAAAAACTGTTTTTT. Its protein product is CASSIGTANEKLFF.

The CDR3 region is CASSYETPRTGRRYEQYF. The CDR3 DNA is TGTGCCAGCAGTTACGAAACGCCCAGGACAGGGCGGCGGTACGAGCAGTACTTC. The chain has TRBV6-2 or TRBV6-3 and TRBJ2-7; 8 bases are shared with TRBD1. The CDR3 covers 18 residues. Germline V gives CDR1 MNHEY, CDR2 SVGEGT. V dropped 2 bases and J dropped 4; count of bases not matched to a gene: 16.

The V and J genes are TRBV5-1 and TRBJ1-2; possibly TRBD1 for D (6 bases). Per germline, CDR1 SGHRS and CDR2 YFSETQ. The length of the CDR3 is 14 residues. Trimming cost V 4 bases and J 4 bases, with 14 bases left between them. CDR3 residues: CASSTTTGSYGYTF. In nucleotides, the CDR3 is TGCGCCAGCAGCACCACCACAGGGTCCTATGGCTACACCTTC.

This clone was seen more than once but under ten times. The chain combines TRBV19 with TRBJ1-2; D remains unclear. The CDR3 runs 12 residues. Germline V gene sequence: CDR1 LNHDA, CDR2 SQIVND (reference sequence). The V end lost 3 bases, the J end lost 8 bases, and 10 bases lay between the germline ends. CDR3 in amino acids: CASSIRGEGYTF. The CDR3 bases are TGTGCCAGTAGTATCCGGGGAGAGGGCTACACCTTC.

The chain recombines TRBV29-1 with TRBJ1-1; 7 bases match TRBD1. The junction had 14 bases not matched to a gene; V was cut back by 3 bases and J by 10 bases. Germline CDR1 SQVTM, CDR2 ANQGSEA. This CDR3 spans 14 amino acids. CDR3 in DNA: TGCAGCGTTGAGGACCTTGACAGGGCCCCCGGAGCTTTCTTT. Its protein product is CSVEDLDRAPGAFF.

This clone was seen only a few times. The chain is built from TRBV6-6 and TRBJ2-2; 7 bases align to TRBD1. The V and J ends lost 5 bases and 5 bases, in that order; junction bases with no gene match: 14. Germline-derived CDR1 and CDR2 are MNHNY and SVGAGI (reference sequence). This CDR3 is built from 17 residues. Here the CDR3 DNA reads TGTGCCAGCAGTCTCCCCCCCCACAGGGGCGATACCGGGGAGCTGTTTTTT. It codes for CASSLPPHRGDTGELFF.

This chain links TRBV15 with TRBJ2-2; D gene ambiguous. The V end lost 3 bases, the J end lost 3 bases, and 17 bases lay between the germline ends. This CDR3 is 17 amino acids long. Germline CDR1 and CDR2: LNHNV and YYDKDF (reference sequence). Here the CDR3 reads CATSSPSTGWDTGELFF. The CDR3 DNA reads as TGTGCCACCAGCAGCCCAAGCACGGGTTGGGACACCGGGGAGCTGTTTTTT.

V gene TRBV27 combines with J gene TRBJ2-5, with 7 bases fitting TRBD1. Germline trimming cut 5 bases from V and 5 bases from J; bases unmatched to any gene: 8. Germline V lookup: CDR1 MNHEY, CDR2 SMNVEV (reference sequence). The CDR3 is made up of 14 amino acids. The CDR3 loop is CASSPLRGLETQYF. As DNA, the CDR3 is TGTGCCAGCAGTCCACTCAGGGGGTTGGAGACCCAGTACTTC.

Concerning this clone itself: Within the sample, other DNA sequences also encode this same CDR3. The V and J genes are TRBV12-3 or TRBV12-4 and TRBJ2-1; D gene unclear. Trimming stripped 3 bases from V and 4 bases from J, with 7 bases between. This CDR3 comprises 13 residues. As DNA, the CDR3 is TGTGCCAGCAGTTTTTCCAGTTACAATGAGCAGTTCTTC. This gives the protein CASSFSSYNEQFF.

The chain links TRBV11-3 to TRBJ2-7; the match to TRBD1 covers 7 bases. The length of the CDR3 is 13 residues. Germline CDR1 SGHNT, CDR2 YENEEA. V lost 3 bases to trimming and J lost 5 bases; unmatched junction nucleotides: 4. The CDR3 DNA is TGTGCCAGCAGCTTGGGACAGTATGACGAGCAGTACTTC. Its protein product is CASSLGQYDEQYF. Combining the CDR3 with reference TRBV11-3 and TRBJ2-7 gives the whole variable domain EAGVVQSPRYKIIEKKQPVAFWCNPISGHNTLYWYLQNLGQGPELLIRYENEEAVDDSQLPKDRFSAERLKGVDSTLKIQPAELGDSAVYLCASSLGQYDEQYFGPGTRLTVT.

V gene TRBV10-3 combines with J gene TRBJ1-2; TRBD1 agrees at 9 bases. This CDR3 spans 15 amino acids. Trimming took 3 bases from V and 7 from J; bases not matched to a gene: 9. Germline CDR1 reads ENHRY; CDR2 reads SYGVKD. CDR3: CAISEAGTGFIGYTF. DNA for the CDR3: TGTGCCATCAGTGAAGCCGGGACAGGGTTCATTGGCTACACCTTC.

This chain joins TRBV7-2 and TRBJ2-3; D is uncertain. The ends were cut back, 1 base at V and 5 bases at J, with 13 bases in the middle. The CDR3 contains 15 residues. CDR1 SGHTA and CDR2 FQGNSA come from the germline V gene. CDR3 residues: CASSLVTASVDTQYF. The CDR3 region has the DNA TGTGCCAGCAGCTTAGTAACTGCTTCGGTAGATACGCAGTATTTT.

V gene TRBV12-3 or TRBV12-4 combines with J gene TRBJ2-7, with 9 bases fitting TRBD1. J gave up 5 bases and V 5 bases, and 4 bases lay outside the gene matches. The CDR3 covers 13 residues. In DNA form, the CDR3 reads TGTGCCAGCAGTGGACAGGGGTTCCACGAGCAGTACTTC. Encoded protein: CASSGQGFHEQYF.

This clone was picked up one time. V is TRBV14 and J is TRBJ2-3; TRBD2 might be the D (6 bases). CDR1 is SGHDN and CDR2 is FVKESK in the germline V gene. The CDR3 has 17 amino acids. V was clipped by 1 base and J by 0 bases, with 14 bases between them. Written as DNA, the CDR3 is TGTGCCAGCAGCCAAGGGGGCTTCGGGGGAAGCACAGATACGCAGTATTTT. Its protein product is CASSQGGFGGSTDTQYF.